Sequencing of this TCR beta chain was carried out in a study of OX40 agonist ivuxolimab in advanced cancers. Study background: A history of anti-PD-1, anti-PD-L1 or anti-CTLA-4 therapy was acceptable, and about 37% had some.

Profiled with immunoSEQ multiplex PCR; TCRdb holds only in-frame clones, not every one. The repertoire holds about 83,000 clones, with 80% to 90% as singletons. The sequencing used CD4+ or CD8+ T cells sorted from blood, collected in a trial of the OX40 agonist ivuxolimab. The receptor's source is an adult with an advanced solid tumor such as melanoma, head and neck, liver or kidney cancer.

The CDR3 DNA follows: TGTGCCAGCAGCTCTCTAGGACTAGCGGGGGCCAGGGGGGAGCTGTTTTTT. It yields the protein CASSSLGLAGARGELFF. V gene TRBV7-6 combines with J gene TRBJ2-2; TRBD2 matches 13 bases. The V and J ends lost 4 bases and 8 bases, in that order; junction bases with no gene match: 10. In germline, CDR1 is SGHVS, CDR2 FNYEAQ. The CDR3 sequence is 17 residues long.